Below are 31 T cell receptor beta chains sequenced from a single sample in a study of blood T cell repertoires in COVID-19. The protocol was immunoSEQ multiplex PCR, while the TCRdb copy is restricted to in-frame clones and leaves out a portion. The table lists 250,000 or so clones, roughly 89% of them singletons. The sample taken for sequencing was peripheral blood. The receptors derive from an older woman with COVID-19, enrolled during active disease.

Comment on this clone: This sample includes further DNA sequences coding for the same CDR3. CDR3 protein: CASSIGTRGNQPQHF. CDR3 nucleotides: TGTGCCAGTAGTATAGGTACCCGAGGCAATCAGCCCCAGCATTTT. The V gene is TRBV19, the J gene TRBJ1-5, with unresolved D. V was shortened by 1 base and J by 2 bases, with 9 bases between the two germline ends. CDR1 and CDR2 (germline): LNHDA, SQIVND (reference sequence). This CDR3 has 15 residues.

This chain uses TRBV5-1 with TRBJ1-1; the D is unclear. The V gene lost 1 base and the J gene lost 1 base, with 8 bases spanning the gap. CDR1 SGHRS and CDR2 YFSETQ come from the germline V gene. The CDR3 is 14 amino acids. The CDR3, as DNA: TGCGCCAGCAGCTTGTTAGAAGCGAACACTGAAGCTTTCTTT. Translation: CASSLLEANTEAFF.

The chain combines TRBV6-5 with TRBJ1-1, with TRBD1 as a possible D gene (5 bases). This CDR3 is 13 amino acids long. Per the germline V gene, CDR1 is MNHEY and CDR2 is SVGAGI. V was pared by 0 bases and J by 11 bases, with 13 bases between. DNA of the CDR3: TGTGCCAGCAGTTACTCCGGGGGGAAGGGCGCTTTCTTT. Translated: CASSYSGGKGAFF.

This clone showed up just a few times. The chain carries TRBV18 and TRBJ1-1; D gene uncertain. Trimming removed 4 bases from V and 1 base from J, with 13 bases in between. The length of the CDR3 is 15 residues. The V gene's germline CDR1 is KGHSH and CDR2 LQKENI. For the CDR3, the DNA is TGTGCCAGCTCACTACTCAGTCAGGCGAACACTGAAGCTTTCTTT. The encoded protein is CASSLLSQANTEAFF.

The rearrangement uses TRBV10-3 and TRBJ1-2; D is perhaps TRBD1 (6 bases). Trimming removed 2 bases from V and 7 bases from J, with 11 bases in between. This CDR3 spans 13 amino acids. Germline values: CDR1 ENHRY, CDR2 SYGVKD. CDR3: CAISEVAGVGYTF. The CDR3, as DNA: TGTGCCATCAGTGAGGTTGCAGGGGTTGGCTACACCTTC.

CDR3: CASSDQPGQGYGYTF. DNA of the CDR3: TGTGCCAGCAGTGATCAACCGGGACAGGGCTATGGCTACACCTTC. This chain connects TRBV6-1 to TRBJ1-2, with TRBD1 matching 9 bases. Germline V gene sequence: CDR1 MNHNS, CDR2 SASEGT. The CDR3 contains 15 residues. With 3 bases clipped from V and 4 bases from J, the junction kept 6 bases outside the gene matches.

The V and J genes are TRBV7-2 and TRBJ1-1; no firm D call. CDR3 length equals 16 residues. The V gene lost 3 bases and the J gene lost 0 bases, with 14 bases spanning the gap. CDR1 is SGHTA and CDR2 is FQGNSA in the germline V gene. The CDR3 loop is CASSFRQASMNTEAFF. CDR3 nucleotides: TGTGCCAGCAGCTTTCGGCAGGCCTCCATGAACACTGAAGCTTTCTTT.

The gene calls are TRBV19 and TRBJ2-3; 9 positions agree with TRBD2. Germline CDR1 and CDR2: LNHDA and SQIVND (reference sequence). This CDR3 is built from 17 residues. J gave up 6 bases and V 2 bases, and 12 bases lay outside the gene matches. CDR3 in amino acids: CASSILGGGDLGDTQYF. DNA for the CDR3: TGTGCCAGTAGTATACTAGGCGGGGGGGATCTCGGTGATACGCAGTATTTT.

The CDR3 sequence: CASSHLAGGIYEQYF. The CDR3, as DNA: TGTGCCAGCAGTCACCTAGCGGGGGGGATCTACGAGCAGTACTTC. The chain joins TRBV6-5 to TRBJ2-7, with 12 positions matching TRBD2. This CDR3 is built from 15 residues. Germline V gene data show CDR1 as MNHEY and CDR2 as SVGAGI. Unmatched junction bases numbered 5, after V lost 5 bases and J lost 3 bases.

V gene TRBV9 combines with J gene TRBJ1-1, with D tentatively TRBD1 (5 bases). CDR1 and CDR2 (germline): SGDLS, YYNGEE. Trimming left V 0 bases short and J 0 bases short, with 27 bases between. The CDR3 contains 21 residues. CDR3 DNA: TGTGCCAGCAGCGTAGAAAGGTGGGGTACAGGCCCGCTTCTTATGAACACTGAAGCTTTCTTT. It codes for CASSVERWGTGPLLMNTEAFF.

The chain combines TRBV5-4 with TRBJ1-2; no clear D gene. The V gene lost 2 bases and the J gene lost 8 bases, with 13 bases spanning the gap. Germline CDR1 is SGHNT and CDR2 is YYREEE (reference sequence). This CDR3 contains 13 residues. In nucleotides, the CDR3 is TGTGCCAGCAGCTTTTTAGCGGGGAACGGCTACACCTTC. This codes for CASSFLAGNGYTF. The full variable domain, its missing parts supplied by reference TRBV5-4 and TRBJ1-2, is ETGVTQSPTHLIKTRGQQVTLRCSSQSGHNTVSWYQQALGQGPQFIFQYYREEENGRGNFPPRFSGLQFPNYSSELNVNALELDDSALYLCASSFLAGNGYTFGSGTRLTVV.

The gene calls are TRBV12-3 or TRBV12-4 and TRBJ1-5; D unresolved. CDR3 size: 13 residues. V was trimmed by 6 bases and J by 0 bases, leaving 6 bases between them. The CDR3 protein is CASSPPSNQPQHF. CDR3 DNA sequence: TGTGCCAGCAGCCCTCCTAGCAATCAGCCCCAGCATTTT.

The rearrangement joins TRBV10-3 to TRBJ1-6; TRBD1 matches at 8 bases. Trimming removed 10 bases from V and 7 bases from J; junction bases left unmatched: 6. CDR1 ENHRY and CDR2 SYGVKD come from the germline V gene. The CDR3 is 13 residues long. CDR3 nucleotides: TGTGCCAGTAAGACAGGGGAAAATTCACCCCTCCACTTT. The encoded protein is CASKTGENSPLHF.

V and J are TRBV4-2 and TRBJ2-3; TRBD2 matches 10 bases. Germline values: CDR1 LGHNA, CDR2 YNFKEQ. The V segment lost 2 bases and the J segment 4 bases; nucleotides outside the gene matches: 9. The CDR3 has 17 amino acids. For the CDR3, the DNA is TGTGCCAGCAGCCAAACAATGAGCGGGGGGGCATCAGATACGCAGTATTTT. Its translation: CASSQTMSGGASDTQYF.

This rearrangement joins TRBV19 to TRBJ1-2, with a possible D match to TRBD1 (5 bases). Germline loops: CDR1 LNHDA, CDR2 SQIVND (reference sequence). The length of the CDR3 is 14 residues. Between the trimmed V and J ends, which lost 7 bases and 4 bases, there was a span of 16 bases. CDR3 amino acids: CASKERGSFYGYTF. The CDR3 coding sequence is TGTGCCAGTAAGGAGCGGGGGAGTTTCTATGGCTACACCTTC.

The chain uses TRBV4-3 and TRBJ2-7; 8 nucleotides agree with TRBD1. Germline loops: CDR1 LGHNA, CDR2 YSLEER. V lost 1 base and J lost 4; bases outside the gene matches: 9. The CDR3 totals 16 residues. The CDR3: CASSQGSRTGQYEQYF. For the CDR3, the DNA is TGCGCCAGCAGCCAAGGGTCCCGGACAGGGCAATACGAGCAGTACTTC.

The chain links TRBV5-1 to TRBJ1-1, with D possibly being TRBD1 (6 bases). This CDR3 spans 14 amino acids. Germline V gene sequence: CDR1 SGHRS, CDR2 YFSETQ. The V end lost 4 bases, the J end lost 11 bases, and 21 bases lay between the germline ends. Written as DNA, the CDR3 is TGCGCCAGCAGCCAGGACAGTGGGTGGGCGCTCGCTTTCTTT. Translated: CASSQDSGWALAFF. The full variable domain, completed using reference TRBV5-1 and TRBJ1-1, is KAGVTQTPRYLIKTRGQQVTLSCSPISGHRSVSWYQQTPGQGLQFLFEYFSETQRNKGNFPGRFSGRQFSNSRSEMNVSTLELGDSALYLCASSQDSGWALAFFGQGTRLTVV.

This sequence joins TRBV2 and TRBJ1-5; 7 nucleotides match TRBD1. V dropped 4 bases and J dropped 1; count of bases not matched to a gene: 7. Germline V lookup: CDR1 SNHLY, CDR2 FYNNEI. CDR3 length: 16 residues. The CDR3 sequence: CASSVGGGGSNQPQHF. CDR3 in DNA: TGTGCCAGCAGTGTGGGTGGAGGGGGCAGCAATCAGCCCCAGCATTTT. The entire variable domain, with the rest obtained from reference TRBV2 and TRBJ1-5, is as follows: EPEVTQTPSHQVTQMGQEVILRCVPISNHLYFYWYRQILGQKVEFLVSFYNNEISEKSEIFDDQFSVERPDGSNFTLKIRSTKLEDSAMYFCASSVGGGGSNQPQHFGDGTRLSIL.

In DNA, the CDR3 is TGTGCCAGCAGCGTAGGGGCGCGGGACTTGGATAATTCACCCCTCCACTTT. Its translation is CASSVGARDLDNSPLHF. The gene calls are TRBV9 and TRBJ1-6, with D possibly being TRBD1 (5 bases). CDR1 is SGDLS, CDR2 YYNGEE, per germline. Trimming took off 0 bases at V and 5 bases at J, with 15 bases between the two ends. CDR3 length: 17 amino acids.

The chain employs TRBV6-5 and TRBJ2-3; tentatively, D is TRBD2 (6 bases). The V end was cut by 2 bases, the J end by 4 bases, with 16 bases between. There are 16 residues in the CDR3. Germline V gene sequence: CDR1 MNHEY, CDR2 SVGAGI. The CDR3, as DNA: TGTGCCAGCAGTTACCTGGGGGGAAGTGGTCCAGATACGCAGTATTTT. Its protein product is CASSYLGGSGPDTQYF.

V is TRBV5-1 and J is TRBJ1-1; 9 bases line up with TRBD1. The ends lost 5 bases at V and 2 bases at J; junction bases unmatched: 4. This CDR3 is 14 amino acids long. CDR1 and CDR2 from the germline V gene are SGHRS and YFSETQ. The DNA of the CDR3 is TGCGCCAGCAGAGGGGACAGGGTAAACACTGAAGCTTTCTTT. This codes for CASRGDRVNTEAFF.

The chain has TRBV5-6 and TRBJ1-6; no clear D. Trimming removed 5 bases at V and 10 bases at J, with 16 bases between. Germline loops: CDR1 SGHDT, CDR2 YYEEEE. The CDR3 consists of 14 residues. The CDR3 region is CASSLPAPRSPLHF. CDR3 DNA: TGTGCCAGCAGTCTGCCCGCACCGAGGTCACCCCTCCACTTT.

Remarks on this clone: A read error may produce the germline difference seen at one junction end. This sequence joins TRBV3-1 (or the pseudogene TRBV3-2) and TRBJ2-7; 7 bases map to TRBD1. The germline V gene has CDR1 LGHDT and CDR2 YNNKEL (reference sequence). CDR3 length equals 11 residues. In nucleotides, the CDR3 is TGTGCCACCAGTCAACCGGGACAGCTCTTCTTC. Its protein is CATSQPGQLFF.

This clone was counted once. The chain joins TRBV6-6 to TRBJ2-1, with D possibly matching TRBD2 (7 bases). This CDR3 has 17 residues. The V end was cut by 7 bases, the J end by 2 bases, with 21 bases between. The V gene's germline CDR1 is MNHNY and CDR2 SVGAGI (reference sequence). The CDR3 region has the DNA TGTGCCAGCAATCGAGGTTGGGGGGGACAAACCTACAATGAGCAGTTCTTC. Its translation is CASNRGWGGQTYNEQFF.

The CDR3: CSAFRGDEQFF. As DNA, the CDR3 is TGCAGTGCTTTTAGGGGTGATGAGCAGTTCTTC. The chain recombines TRBV20-1 with TRBJ2-1, with a weak D call TRBD1 (5 bases). V was pared by 5 bases and J by 8 bases, with 10 bases between. CDR3 size: 11 residues. The V gene's germline CDR1 is DFQATT and CDR2 SNEGSKA (reference sequence).

This chain uses TRBV7-8 with TRBJ2-5, with D tentatively TRBD2 (5 bases). This CDR3 has 15 residues. V was trimmed by 5 bases and J by 2 bases, leaving 15 bases between them. CDR1 and CDR2 from the germline V gene are SGHVS and FQNEAQ. The CDR3 bases are TGTGCCAGCAGCCTAAATTTGAGGGCACAAGAGACCCAGTACTTC. It is translated as CASSLNLRAQETQYF.

The rearrangement uses TRBV7-6 and TRBJ2-1; TRBD2 matches 11 bases. From germline, CDR1 is SGHVS and CDR2 FNYEAQ. The CDR3 is 20 residues long. Trimming at V came to 4 bases and at J to 6 bases, leaving 20 bases not matched to a gene. CDR3 sequence reads: CASSSRGRVTSGDRINEQFF. DNA of the CDR3: TGTGCCAGCAGCTCACGGGGCAGGGTGACTAGCGGGGACCGCATCAATGAGCAGTTCTTC.

This rearrangement joins TRBV18 to TRBJ1-3; D unresolved. This CDR3 region has 17 residues. Trimming took 3 bases from V and 3 from J, leaving 18 bases between them. Germline V gives CDR1 KGHSH, CDR2 LQKENI. This CDR3 reads CASSPGFFGSDGNTIYF. CDR3 sequence (DNA): TGTGCCAGCTCACCGGGCTTCTTCGGTTCCGATGGAAACACCATATATTTT.

The chain employs TRBV29-1 and TRBJ2-5; tentatively, D is TRBD1 (6 bases). This CDR3 has 15 residues. Trimming took off 5 bases at V and 4 bases at J, with 20 bases between the two ends. Per the germline V gene, CDR1 is SQVTM and CDR2 is ANQGSEA. Here the CDR3 DNA reads TGCAGCGTTAGACAGGAATATATTCTGGGAGAGACCCAGTACTTC. Its protein is CSVRQEYILGETQYF. Looking up the rest from reference TRBV29-1 and TRBJ2-5 gives the full variable domain: SAVISQKPSRDICQRGTSLTIQCQVDSQVTMMFWYRQQPGQSLTLIATANQGSEATYESGFVIDKFPISRPNLTFSTLTVSNMSPEDSSIYLCSVRQEYILGETQYFGPGTRLLVL.

This clone was detected once. V and J are TRBV19 and TRBJ1-3, with no clear D. Per germline, CDR1 LNHDA and CDR2 SQIVND (reference sequence). There are 14 residues in the CDR3. V was clipped by 7 bases and J by 0 bases, with 10 bases between them. The CDR3 region has the DNA TGTGCCAGTACGGGAGTAGACTCTGGAAACACCATATATTTT. It is translated as CASTGVDSGNTIYF.

The chain has TRBV6-5 and TRBJ2-7; perhaps TRBD2 as D (5 bases). Between the trimmed V and J ends, which lost 5 bases and 11 bases, there was a span of 16 bases. This CDR3 has 12 residues. CDR1 and CDR2 (germline): MNHEY, SVGAGI. CDR3 residues: CASSTTDSGKYF. The CDR3 region has the DNA TGTGCCAGCAGTACAACCGACTCCGGGAAGTACTTC.